What follows are 12 T cell receptor beta chains derived from one specimen sequenced in a study of OX40 agonist ivuxolimab in advanced cancers. The library was generated by the immunoSEQ multiplex PCR assay. In its TCRdb copy, this immuneACCESS table keeps in-frame sequences only and misses some clones. Where compared with another copy, unresolved V genes explain less than half of these, and the others have no known cause. The sample data list 40,000 or so clones, and 70% to 85% of these were observed just once. The top ten constitute 6.5% to 8% of the sample. The sample was CD4+ or CD8+ T cells sorted from blood, taken in a trial of the OX40 agonist ivuxolimab. The receptors were sampled from an adult with an advanced solid tumor such as melanoma, head and neck, liver or kidney cancer.

The rearrangement links TRBV6-1 to TRBJ1-2; D remains ambiguous. Trimming took 3 bases from V and 6 from J, leaving 14 bases between them. The germline V gene encodes CDR1 MNHNS and CDR2 SASEGT. CDR3 length equals 14 residues. The CDR3 loop is CASSEVRRSNGYTF. The CDR3 bases are TGTGCCAGCAGTGAGGTTAGGAGGTCGAATGGCTACACCTTC.

The chain recombines TRBV10-2 with TRBJ2-7; 8 bases are shared with TRBD2. Germline V gene data show CDR1 as WSHSY and CDR2 as SAAADI. The V segment lost 4 bases and the J segment 1 base; nucleotides outside the gene matches: 9. This CDR3 comprises 16 residues. The CDR3 loop reads CASSVLLADGSYEQYF. CDR3 DNA: TGCGCCAGCAGTGTCTTACTAGCGGACGGTTCCTACGAGCAGTACTTC.

The rearrangement links TRBV15 to TRBJ2-5, with 8 bases matching TRBD2. Per germline, CDR1 LNHNV and CDR2 YYDKDF (reference sequence). This CDR3 spans 16 amino acids. J lost 5 bases, V lost 0 bases, and 8 bases had no gene match. The CDR3 sequence is CATSRDKAGEVETQYF. In DNA form, the CDR3 reads TGTGCCACCAGCAGAGATAAAGCGGGAGAGGTGGAGACCCAGTACTTC.

The V call is TRBV5-4, the J call TRBJ2-7; D is ambiguous. The germline CDR1 and CDR2 sequences are SGHNT and YYREEE (reference sequence). Trimming cost V 4 bases and J 6 bases, with 17 bases left between them. The length of the CDR3 is 14 residues. The CDR3 region has the DNA TGTGCCAGCAGCCCTCAAATTGAATTCGCCGAGCAGTACTTC. Amino acid sequence: CASSPQIEFAEQYF.

V is TRBV30 and J is TRBJ1-2; the match to TRBD1 covers 10 bases. The CDR3 has 14 residues. In germline, CDR1 is GTSNPN, CDR2 SVGIG (reference sequence). V was clipped by 4 bases and J by 6 bases; unmatched bases: 8. The CDR3 coding sequence is TGTGCCTGGACGCCGGGGACAGGGGACGATGGCTACACCTTC. The encoded protein is CAWTPGTGDDGYTF. Full variable domain (remainder filled in from reference TRBV30 and TRBJ1-2): SQTIHQWPATLVQPVGSPLSLECTVEGTSNPNLYWYRQAAGRGLQLLFYSVGIGQISSEVPQNLSASRPQDRQFILSSKKLLLSDSGFYLCAWTPGTGDDGYTFGSGTRLTVV.

The rearrangement uses TRBV6-1 and TRBJ1-2, with 7 nucleotides matching TRBD1. The CDR3 loop spans 16 amino acids. The V and J ends lost 1 base and 4 bases, in that order; junction bases with no gene match: 9. The germline V gene has CDR1 MNHNS and CDR2 SASEGT. The CDR3 DNA reads TGTGCCAGCAGTGAAGAGCCGGGCAGGGGGGCCTATGGCTACACCTTC. Its protein product is CASSEEPGRGAYGYTF.

V usage is TRBV9 and J usage is TRBJ1-2; a weak D match, TRBD1 (6 bases). Germline assignment: CDR1 SGDLS and CDR2 YYNGEE. This CDR3 is 17 amino acids long. V was cut by 3 bases and J by 8 bases, with 26 bases left in between. Written as DNA, the CDR3 is TGTGCCAGCAGCGCCGTTCTACATACGGGACAAAGGGGCGGCTACACCTTC. This gives the protein CASSAVLHTGQRGGYTF. The entire variable domain, with the rest obtained from reference TRBV9 and TRBJ1-2, is as follows: DSGVTQTPKHLITATGQRVTLRCSPRSGDLSVYWYQQSLDQGLQFLIQYYNGEERAKGNILERFSAQQFPDLHSELNLSSLELGDSALYFCASSAVLHTGQRGGYTFGSGTRLTVV.

The rearrangement joins TRBV6-1 to TRBJ1-4, with D possibly matching TRBD1 (6 bases). From germline, CDR1 is MNHNS and CDR2 SASEGT. CDR3 length: 16 amino acids. The V end lost 2 bases, the J end lost 0 bases, and 10 bases lay between the germline ends. The CDR3 DNA follows: TGTGCCAGCAGTGAATCAAGGACAGCAACTAATGAAAAACTGTTTTTT. Translating gives CASSESRTATNEKLFF.

By share of the sample, this clone is medium-sized. This chain links TRBV19 with TRBJ1-5; weak D call: TRBD1 (6 bases). Trimming took off 11 bases at V and 3 bases at J, with 14 bases between the two ends. CDR3 length equals 13 residues. Germline CDR1 LNHDA, CDR2 SQIVND (reference sequence). This CDR3 reads CASGGPYNQPQHF. The CDR3 DNA follows: TGTGCCTCTGGGGGGCCTTACAATCAGCCCCAGCATTTT. Together with reference TRBV19 and TRBJ1-5, the CDR3 gives the full variable domain: DGGITQSPKYLFRKEGQNVTLSCEQNLNHDAMYWYRQDPGQGLRLIYYSQIVNDFQKGDIAEGYSVSREKKESFPLTVTSAQKNPTAFYLCASGGPYNQPQHFGDGTRLSIL.

For the CDR3, the DNA is TGTGCCAGTGTCTCAACACGGATGGGGACCTACAATGAGCAGTTCTTC. Amino acids: CASVSTRMGTYNEQFF. The V and J genes are TRBV19 and TRBJ2-1; D is unresolved. Looked up from germline, CDR1 is LNHDA and CDR2 is SQIVND (reference sequence). This CDR3 is 16 amino acids long. V dropped 8 bases and J dropped 2 bases, with 19 bases sitting between them.

Here the CDR3 DNA reads TGTGCCAGCAGTGTGCGGGGGAACACCGGGGAGCTGTTTTTT. Encoded protein: CASSVRGNTGELFF. The rearrangement links TRBV6-5 to TRBJ2-2; D is possibly TRBD2 (6 bases). There are 14 residues in the CDR3. Germline V lookup: CDR1 MNHEY, CDR2 SVGAGI. Trimming shortened V by 5 bases and J by 1 base, and 8 bases separated the two germline ends.

The chain employs TRBV12-5 and TRBJ1-5; D gene uncertain. Trimming removed 3 bases at V and 5 bases at J, with 2 bases between. The CDR3 has 11 residues. The germline CDR1 and CDR2 sequences are LGHNT and FRNRAP. In DNA form, the CDR3 reads TGTGCTAGTGGTTTCGATCAGCCCCAGCATTTT. Translating it yields CASGFDQPQHF.